This T cell receptor (beta chain) came from a study of T-cell reconstitution after alpha-beta-depleted transplantation in children. The CDR3 has 11 amino acids. The V and J ends lost 7 bases and 16 bases respectively, with 17 bases between them. Per germline, CDR1 SNHLY and CDR2 FYNNEI. Study results and limitations: At around two months after transplant, the alpha-beta T cells were reportedly derived from several hundred expanded clones that came from non-depleted graft cells. It was surviving recipient T cells and thymic progenitors that gave some patients high TCRbeta diversity at day 60.

Comments on this clonotype: As yet, its antigen is unknown.

Preparation of the TCRbeta library used unique molecular identifiers. Each CDR3 protein gets one entry after TCRdb re-called the PCR reads with MiXCR. The sample includes 400,000 to 450,000 distinct CDR3 sequences, roughly 43% of them seen just once. The source is a girl between 2 and 10 years old with aplastic anemia, due to receive a stem cell transplant. This material consisted of PBMCs, taken before TCRalphabeta/CD19-depleted stem cell transplant. This rearrangement joins TRBV2 to TRBJ2-1, with D perhaps being TRBD1 or TRBD2 (5 bases each). The CDR3 protein is CASTSRDVLFF. The CDR3 region has the DNA TGTGCCAGCACGAGCCGGGACGTGCTCTTCTTC.